The clone carrying this T cell receptor (beta chain) was observed a few times. V was cut by 3 bases and J by 6 bases, with 18 bases left in between. The germline gives CDR1 SGHAT, CDR2 FQNNGV. The CDR3 totals 15 residues. The data were taken from a study of blood T cell repertoires in COVID-19. Looking at the study overall: PBMCs, B-cell-depleted T cells, or T cells were the source of the cDNA or gDNA that made up the material.

Clones were read by immunoSEQ multiplex PCR, and TCRdb kept only the in-frame ones, dropping some. The sample records tens of thousands of clones, 85% being singletons. The TCR sequence derives from a human donor in a cohort sampled during active COVID-19. The material sequenced was peripheral blood. The genes are TRBV11-2 and TRBJ2-7; D is unclear. CDR3 amino acids: CASSFYDGGVSEQYF. CDR3 nucleotides: TGTGCCAGCAGCTTTTACGACGGCGGCGTCTCCGAGCAGTACTTC.